This record concerns one TCR beta chain sequence. Its antigen is not identified. The data stem from a study of response to subunit inactivated influenza vaccine. Trimming cost V 5 bases and J 7 bases; bases outside gene matches: 8. There are 15 residues in the CDR3. The germline gives CDR1 SGHTA, CDR2 FQGNSA. TCRdb called the RT-PCR reads again in MiXCR, with one record for every CDR3 protein. Of around 150,000 distinct CDR3 sequences in the sample, approximately 10% were seen once. Study-level results: Each seasonal flu vaccination may recruit only limited new T cells, authors suggested.

The sequences come from non-naive T cells sorted from PBMCs, collected roughly 45 days after vaccination. This TCR derives from a man in his fifties who received an inactivated influenza vaccine. The chain couples TRBV7-2 to TRBJ2-1; 10 bases map to TRBD2. This CDR3 is CASSPPGLASNEQFF. CDR3 DNA sequence: TGTGCCAGCAGCCCCCCGGGACTAGCGTCGAATGAGCAGTTCTTC.